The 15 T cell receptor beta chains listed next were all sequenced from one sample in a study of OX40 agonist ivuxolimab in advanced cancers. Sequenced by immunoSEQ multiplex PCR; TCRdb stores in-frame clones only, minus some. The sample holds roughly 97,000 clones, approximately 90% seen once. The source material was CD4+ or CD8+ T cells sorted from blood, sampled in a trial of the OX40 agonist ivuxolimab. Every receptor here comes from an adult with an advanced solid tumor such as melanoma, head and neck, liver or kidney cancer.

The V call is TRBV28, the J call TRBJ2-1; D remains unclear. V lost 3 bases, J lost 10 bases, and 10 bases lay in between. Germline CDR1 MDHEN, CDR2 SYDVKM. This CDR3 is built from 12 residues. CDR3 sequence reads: CASSLSPREQFF. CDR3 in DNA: TGTGCCAGCAGTTTGTCGCCTAGAGAGCAGTTCTTC. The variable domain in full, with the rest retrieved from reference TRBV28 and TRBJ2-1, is DVKVTQSSRYLVKRTGEKVFLECVQDMDHENMFWYRQDPGLGLRLIYFSYDVKMKEKGDIPEGYSVSREKKERFSLILESASTNQTSMYLCASSLSPREQFFGPGTRLTVL.

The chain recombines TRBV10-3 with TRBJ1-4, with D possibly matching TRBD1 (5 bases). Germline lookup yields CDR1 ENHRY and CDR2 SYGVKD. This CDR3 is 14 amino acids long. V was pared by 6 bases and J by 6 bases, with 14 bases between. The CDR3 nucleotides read TGTGCCATCAGGGAACAGGCAGGTGATGAAAAACTGTTTTTT. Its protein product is CAIREQAGDEKLFF.

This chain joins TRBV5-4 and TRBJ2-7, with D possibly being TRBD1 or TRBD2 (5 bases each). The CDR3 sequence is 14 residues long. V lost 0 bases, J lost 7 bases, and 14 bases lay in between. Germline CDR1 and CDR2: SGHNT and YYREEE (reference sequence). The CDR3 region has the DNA TGTGCCAGCAGCTTGGATCAGGGCCCGGGGGAGCAGTACTTC. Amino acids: CASSLDQGPGEQYF.

This chain's CDR3 is CASSLDNDYGYTF. The CDR3 region has the DNA TGCGCCAGCAGCTTGGACAACGACTATGGCTACACCTTC. V and J are TRBV5-1 and TRBJ1-2; D unclear. Per the germline V gene, CDR1 is SGHRS and CDR2 is YFSETQ. The CDR3 sequence is 13 residues long. Trimming took 0 bases from V and 3 from J, leaving 6 bases between them.

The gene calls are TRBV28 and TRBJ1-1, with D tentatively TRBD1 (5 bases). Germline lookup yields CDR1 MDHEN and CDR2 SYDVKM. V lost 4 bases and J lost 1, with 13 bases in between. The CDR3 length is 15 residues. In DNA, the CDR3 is TGTGCCAGCAGTTCAGCAGGGCGGGGGAACACTGAAGCTTTCTTT. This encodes CASSSAGRGNTEAFF.

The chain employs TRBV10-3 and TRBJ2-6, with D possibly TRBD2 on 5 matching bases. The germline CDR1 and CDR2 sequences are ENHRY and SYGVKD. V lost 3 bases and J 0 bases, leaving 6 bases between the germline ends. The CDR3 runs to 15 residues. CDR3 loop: CAISERGSGANVLTF. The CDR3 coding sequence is TGTGCCATCAGTGAACGGGGCTCTGGGGCCAACGTCCTGACTTTC.

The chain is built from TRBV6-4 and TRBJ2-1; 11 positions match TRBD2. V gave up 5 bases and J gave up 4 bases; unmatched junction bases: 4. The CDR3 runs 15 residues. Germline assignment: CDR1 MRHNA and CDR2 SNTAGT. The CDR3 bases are TGTGCCAGCAGTAAGACTAGCGGGGCTTACAATGAGCAGTTCTTC. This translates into CASSKTSGAYNEQFF.

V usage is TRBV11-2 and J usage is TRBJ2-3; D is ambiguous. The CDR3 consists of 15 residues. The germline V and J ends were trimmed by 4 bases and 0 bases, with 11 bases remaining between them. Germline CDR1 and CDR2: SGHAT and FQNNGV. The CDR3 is CASSSDGLSTDTQYF. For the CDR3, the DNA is TGTGCCAGCAGCTCGGACGGCCTTAGCACAGATACGCAGTATTTT.

The CDR3, as DNA: TGTGCCAGCAGCTCCTATGGACCCTACAATGAGCAGTTCTTC. The encoded protein is CASSSYGPYNEQFF. V usage is TRBV5-8 and J usage is TRBJ2-1, with D hard to call. The germline V and J ends were trimmed by 3 bases and 2 bases, with 9 bases remaining between them. The V gene's germline CDR1 is SGHTS and CDR2 YDEGEE. The CDR3 contains 14 residues.

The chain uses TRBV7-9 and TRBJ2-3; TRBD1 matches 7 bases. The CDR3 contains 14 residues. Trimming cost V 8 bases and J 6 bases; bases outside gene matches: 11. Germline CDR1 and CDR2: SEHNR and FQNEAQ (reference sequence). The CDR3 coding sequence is TGTGCCAGCGACCTACAGGGGATCAGGGATACGCAGTATTTT. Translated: CASDLQGIRDTQYF.

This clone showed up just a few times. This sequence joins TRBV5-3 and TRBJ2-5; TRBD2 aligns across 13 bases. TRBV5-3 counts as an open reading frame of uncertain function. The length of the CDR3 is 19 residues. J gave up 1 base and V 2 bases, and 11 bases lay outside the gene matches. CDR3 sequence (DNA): TGTGCCAGAAGCTTTGCCTGGACTAGCGGGGGATTGCCCCAAGAGACCCAGTACTTC. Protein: CARSFAWTSGGLPQETQYF.

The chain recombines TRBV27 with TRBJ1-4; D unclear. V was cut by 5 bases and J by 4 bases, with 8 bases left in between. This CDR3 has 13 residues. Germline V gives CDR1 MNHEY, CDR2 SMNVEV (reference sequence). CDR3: CASSPHGNEKLFF. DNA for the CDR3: TGTGCCAGCAGTCCCCACGGTAATGAAAAACTGTTTTTT.

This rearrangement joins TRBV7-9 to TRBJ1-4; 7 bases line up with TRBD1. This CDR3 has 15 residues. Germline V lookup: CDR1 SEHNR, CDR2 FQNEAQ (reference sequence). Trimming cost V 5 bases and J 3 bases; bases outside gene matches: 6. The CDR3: CASSDTGAPNEKLFF. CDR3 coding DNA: TGTGCCAGCAGCGACACAGGGGCCCCTAATGAAAAACTGTTTTTT.

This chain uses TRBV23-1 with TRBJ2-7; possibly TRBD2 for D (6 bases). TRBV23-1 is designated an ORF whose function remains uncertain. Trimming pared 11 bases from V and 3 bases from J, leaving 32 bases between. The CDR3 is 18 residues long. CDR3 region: CALTTGVGPPGVFYEQYF. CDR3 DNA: TGCGCCCTCACGACGGGGGTTGGCCCCCCAGGAGTCTTCTACGAGCAGTACTTC.

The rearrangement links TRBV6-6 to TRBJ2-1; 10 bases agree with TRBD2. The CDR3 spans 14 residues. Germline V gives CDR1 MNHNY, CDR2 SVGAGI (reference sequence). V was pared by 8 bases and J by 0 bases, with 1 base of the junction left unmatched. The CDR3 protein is CASLAGGSYNEQFF. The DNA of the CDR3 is TGTGCCAGCTTAGCGGGGGGCTCCTACAATGAGCAGTTCTTC.